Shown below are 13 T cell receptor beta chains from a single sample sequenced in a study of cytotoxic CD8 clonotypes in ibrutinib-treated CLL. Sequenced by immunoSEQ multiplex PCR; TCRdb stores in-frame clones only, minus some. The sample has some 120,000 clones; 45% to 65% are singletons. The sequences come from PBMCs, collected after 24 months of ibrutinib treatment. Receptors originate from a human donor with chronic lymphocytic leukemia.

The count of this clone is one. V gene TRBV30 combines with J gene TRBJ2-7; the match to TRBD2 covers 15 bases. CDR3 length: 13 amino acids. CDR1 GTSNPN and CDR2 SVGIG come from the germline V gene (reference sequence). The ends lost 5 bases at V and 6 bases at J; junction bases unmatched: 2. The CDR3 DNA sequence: TGTGCCTGGGCGGGACTAGCGGGGGGCGAGCAGTACTTC. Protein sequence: CAWAGLAGGEQYF.

CDR3 loop: CATSRGSAGSQYGYTF. The DNA for the CDR3 is TGTGCCACCAGCAGAGGTTCGGCAGGATCCCAATATGGCTACACCTTC. The V gene is TRBV15, the J gene TRBJ1-2; D call uncertain. V was cut by 1 base and J by 5 bases, with 17 bases left in between. The CDR3 spans 16 residues. Germline V gene data show CDR1 as LNHNV and CDR2 as YYDKDF (reference sequence). The full variable domain, its missing parts supplied by reference TRBV15 and TRBJ1-2, is DAMVIQNPRYQVTQFGKPVTLSCSQTLNHNVMYWYQQKSSQAPKLLFHYYDKDFNNEADTPDNFQSRRPNTSFCFLDIRSPGLGDTAMYLCATSRGSAGSQYGYTFGSGTRLTVV.

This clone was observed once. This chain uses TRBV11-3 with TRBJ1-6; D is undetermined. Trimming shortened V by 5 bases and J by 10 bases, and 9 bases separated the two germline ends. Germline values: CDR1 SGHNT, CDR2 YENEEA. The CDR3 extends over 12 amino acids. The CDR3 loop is CASSPPGSPLHF. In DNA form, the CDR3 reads TGTGCCAGCAGCCCCCCCGGGTCACCCCTCCACTTT.

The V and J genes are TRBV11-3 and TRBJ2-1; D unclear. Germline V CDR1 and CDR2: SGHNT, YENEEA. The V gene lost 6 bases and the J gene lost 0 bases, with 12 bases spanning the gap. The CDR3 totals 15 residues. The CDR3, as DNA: TGTGCCAGCAGTACCGAAAGTGGCTCCTACAATGAGCAGTTCTTC. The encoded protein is CASSTESGSYNEQFF.

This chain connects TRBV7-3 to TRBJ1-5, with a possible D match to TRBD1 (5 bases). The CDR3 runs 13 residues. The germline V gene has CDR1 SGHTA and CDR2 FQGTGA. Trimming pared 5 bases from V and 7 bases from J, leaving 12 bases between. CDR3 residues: CASSRGDGQPQHF. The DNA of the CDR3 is TGTGCCAGCAGCCGGGGGGATGGGCAGCCCCAGCATTTT.

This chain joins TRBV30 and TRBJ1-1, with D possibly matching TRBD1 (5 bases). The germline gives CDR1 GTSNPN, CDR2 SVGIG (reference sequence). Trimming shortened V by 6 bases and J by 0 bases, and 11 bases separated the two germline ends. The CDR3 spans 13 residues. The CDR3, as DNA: TGTGCCTGTTACAGGTTTTTGAACACTGAAGCTTTCTTT. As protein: CACYRFLNTEAFF.

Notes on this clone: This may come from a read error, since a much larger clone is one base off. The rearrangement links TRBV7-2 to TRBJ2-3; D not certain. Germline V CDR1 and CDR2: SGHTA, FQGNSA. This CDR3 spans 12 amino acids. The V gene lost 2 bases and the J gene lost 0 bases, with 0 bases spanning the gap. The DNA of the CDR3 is TGTGCCAGCAGCTTAAGCACAGATACGCAGTATTTT. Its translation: CASSLSTDTQYF. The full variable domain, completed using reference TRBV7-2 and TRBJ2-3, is GAGVSQSPSNKVTEKGKDVELRCDPISGHTALYWYRQSLGQGLEFLIYFQGNSAPDKSGLPSDRFSAERTGGSVSTLTIQRTQQEDSAVYLCASSLSTDTQYFGPGTRLTVL.

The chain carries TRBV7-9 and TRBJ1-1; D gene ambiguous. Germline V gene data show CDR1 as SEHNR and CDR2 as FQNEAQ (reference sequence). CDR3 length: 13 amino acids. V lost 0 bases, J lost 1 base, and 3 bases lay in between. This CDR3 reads CASSLAENTEAFF. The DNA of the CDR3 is TGTGCCAGCAGCTTAGCAGAGAACACTGAAGCTTTCTTT.

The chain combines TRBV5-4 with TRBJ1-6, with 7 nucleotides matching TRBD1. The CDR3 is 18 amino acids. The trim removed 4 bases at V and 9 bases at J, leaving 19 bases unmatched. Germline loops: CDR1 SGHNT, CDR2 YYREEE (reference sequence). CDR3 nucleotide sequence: TGTGCCAGCAGCCCAGGGAACAGGGGCTCCCTCCCCGGTTCACCCCTCCACTTT. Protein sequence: CASSPGNRGSLPGSPLHF.

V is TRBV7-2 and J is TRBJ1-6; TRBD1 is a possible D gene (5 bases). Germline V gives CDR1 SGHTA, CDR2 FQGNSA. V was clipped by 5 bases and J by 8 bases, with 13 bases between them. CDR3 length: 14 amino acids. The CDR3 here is CASSPQGSHSPLHF. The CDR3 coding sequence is TGTGCCAGCAGCCCCCAGGGAAGTCATTCACCCCTCCACTTT.

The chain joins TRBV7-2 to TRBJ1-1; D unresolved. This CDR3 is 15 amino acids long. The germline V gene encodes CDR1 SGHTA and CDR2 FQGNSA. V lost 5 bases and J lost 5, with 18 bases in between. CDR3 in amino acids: CASSPEMLGGTEAFF. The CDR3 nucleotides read TGTGCCAGCAGCCCCGAAATGTTGGGTGGGACTGAAGCTTTCTTT.

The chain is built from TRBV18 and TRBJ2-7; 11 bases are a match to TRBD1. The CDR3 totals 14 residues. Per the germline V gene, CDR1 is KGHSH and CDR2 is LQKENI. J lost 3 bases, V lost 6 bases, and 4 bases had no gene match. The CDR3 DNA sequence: TGTGCCAGCTCCCCCGGGACAGGGGGCTACGAGCAGTACTTC. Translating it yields CASSPGTGGYEQYF.

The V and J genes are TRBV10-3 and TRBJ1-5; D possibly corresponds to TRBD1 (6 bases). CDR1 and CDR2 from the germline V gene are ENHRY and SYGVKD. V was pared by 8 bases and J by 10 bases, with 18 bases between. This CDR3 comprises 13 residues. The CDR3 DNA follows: TGTGCCATCCGGAGAGAGGGGGGAAGCCCCCAGCATTTT. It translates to CAIRREGGSPQHF.